This TCR beta chain was retrieved from a study of response to subunit inactivated influenza vaccine. TCRdb re-derived calls from the RT-PCR reads in MiXCR, one entry per CDR3 protein. The sample includes around 790,000 distinct CDR3 sequences, 21% of them seen just once. This clonotype was picked up a small number of times. The antigen is unknown. Study results and limitations: Only a handful of new T cells, the authors suggested, are recruited with each seasonal influenza vaccination.

This receptor was obtained from a man aged 50 to 59 who received an inactivated influenza vaccine. The source material was PBMCs from blood, sampled roughly 5 days after vaccination.

CDR3 DNA sequence: TGTGCCAGCAGCCATGTGGGACAGGGGGCGGTTATCGGCTACACCTTC. Residues: CASSHVGQGAVIGYTF. This chain links TRBV4-2 with TRBJ1-2; 12 bases are a match to TRBD1. Germline V gene sequence: CDR1 LGHNA, CDR2 YNFKEQ. This CDR3 has 16 residues. With V trimmed by 3 bases and J by 8 bases, 10 bases remained unmatched.